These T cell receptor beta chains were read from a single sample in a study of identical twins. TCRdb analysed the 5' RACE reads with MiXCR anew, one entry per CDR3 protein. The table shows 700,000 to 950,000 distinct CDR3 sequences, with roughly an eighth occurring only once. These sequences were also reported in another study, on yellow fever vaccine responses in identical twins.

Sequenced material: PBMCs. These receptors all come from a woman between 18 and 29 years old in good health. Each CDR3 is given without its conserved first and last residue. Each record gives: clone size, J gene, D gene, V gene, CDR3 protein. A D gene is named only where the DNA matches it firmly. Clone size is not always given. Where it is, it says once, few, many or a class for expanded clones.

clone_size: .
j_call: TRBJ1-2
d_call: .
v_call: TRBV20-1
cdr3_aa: SARDHSESNYGYT

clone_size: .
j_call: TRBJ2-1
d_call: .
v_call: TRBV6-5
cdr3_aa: ASSYSGVWGVYNEQF

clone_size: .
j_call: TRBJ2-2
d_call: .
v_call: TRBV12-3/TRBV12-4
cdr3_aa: ASSQGLLNTGELF

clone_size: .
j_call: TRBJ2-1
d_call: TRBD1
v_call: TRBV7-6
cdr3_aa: ASRPGRQGGYNEQF

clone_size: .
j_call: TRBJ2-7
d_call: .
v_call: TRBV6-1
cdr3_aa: ASSNHGGGKRYEQY

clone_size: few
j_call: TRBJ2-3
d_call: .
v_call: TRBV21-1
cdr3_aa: ASSKVASGRGDTQY

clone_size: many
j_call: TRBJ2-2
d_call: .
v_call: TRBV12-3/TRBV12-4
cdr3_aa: ASSLAPRAQGGELF

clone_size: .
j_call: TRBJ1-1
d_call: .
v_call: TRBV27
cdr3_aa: ASRKTALGMAEAF

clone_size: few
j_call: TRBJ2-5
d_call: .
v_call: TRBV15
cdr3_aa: ATSRDEGYPQETQY

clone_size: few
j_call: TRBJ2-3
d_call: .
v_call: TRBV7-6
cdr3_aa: ASSGTSAGIYTDTQY

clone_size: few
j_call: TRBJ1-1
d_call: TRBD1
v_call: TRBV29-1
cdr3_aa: SEQQGVGEAF

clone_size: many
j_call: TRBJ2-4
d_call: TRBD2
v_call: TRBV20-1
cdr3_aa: SARDPGLAGVAIQY

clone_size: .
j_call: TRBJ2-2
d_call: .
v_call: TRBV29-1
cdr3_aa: SVEKDTGELF

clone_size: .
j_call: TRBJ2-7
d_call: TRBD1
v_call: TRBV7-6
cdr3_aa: ASSPLEGTGWSYEQY

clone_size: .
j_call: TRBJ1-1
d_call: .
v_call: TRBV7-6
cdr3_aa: ASSGWSGTGQWTEAF

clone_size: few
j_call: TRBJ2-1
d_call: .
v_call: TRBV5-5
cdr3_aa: ASSLDTASYNEQF

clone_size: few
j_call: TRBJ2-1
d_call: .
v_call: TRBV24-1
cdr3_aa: ATSTDAVNEQF

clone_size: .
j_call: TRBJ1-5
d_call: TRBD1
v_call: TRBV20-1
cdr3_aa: SALTGFSNQPQH

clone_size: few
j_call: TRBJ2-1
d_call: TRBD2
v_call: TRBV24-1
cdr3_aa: ATSDPPGSGALNEQF

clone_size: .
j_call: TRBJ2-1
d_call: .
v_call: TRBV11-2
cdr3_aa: ASSLGISLNEQF

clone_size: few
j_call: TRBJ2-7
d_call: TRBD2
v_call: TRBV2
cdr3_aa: ASRAAGVTYEQY

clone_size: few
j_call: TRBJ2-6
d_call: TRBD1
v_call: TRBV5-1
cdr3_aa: ASSLDGTALSGANVLT

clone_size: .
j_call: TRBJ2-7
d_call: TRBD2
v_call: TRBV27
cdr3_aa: ASSPGWEREFYEQY

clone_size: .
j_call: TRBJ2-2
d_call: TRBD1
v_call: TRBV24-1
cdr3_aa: ATQGVREQAGELF

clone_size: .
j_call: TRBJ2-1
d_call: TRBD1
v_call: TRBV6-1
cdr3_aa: ASTLMDRVNEQF

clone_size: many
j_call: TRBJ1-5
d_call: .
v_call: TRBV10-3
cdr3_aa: AISESGHNQPQH

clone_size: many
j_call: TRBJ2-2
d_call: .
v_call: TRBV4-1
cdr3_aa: ASSPFGLDTGELF

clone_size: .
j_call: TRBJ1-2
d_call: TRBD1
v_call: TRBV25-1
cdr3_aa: ASTKTGNYGYT

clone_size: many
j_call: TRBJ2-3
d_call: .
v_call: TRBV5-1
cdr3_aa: ASTRRGSDTDTQY

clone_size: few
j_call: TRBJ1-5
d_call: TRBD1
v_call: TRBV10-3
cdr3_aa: AISESETGGWGQPQH

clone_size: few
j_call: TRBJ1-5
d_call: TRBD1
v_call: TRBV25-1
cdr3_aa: ASSAGTGRSNQPQH